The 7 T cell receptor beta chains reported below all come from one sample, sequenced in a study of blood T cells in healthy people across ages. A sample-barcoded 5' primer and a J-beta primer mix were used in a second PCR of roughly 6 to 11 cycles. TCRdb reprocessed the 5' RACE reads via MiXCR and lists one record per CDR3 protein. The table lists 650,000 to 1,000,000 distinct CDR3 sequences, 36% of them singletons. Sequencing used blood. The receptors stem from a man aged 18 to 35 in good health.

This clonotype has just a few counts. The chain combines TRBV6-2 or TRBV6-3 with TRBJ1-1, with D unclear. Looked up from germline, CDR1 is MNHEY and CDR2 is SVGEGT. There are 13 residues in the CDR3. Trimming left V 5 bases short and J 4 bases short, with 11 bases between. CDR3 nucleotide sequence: TGTGCCAGCAGTCGAAATGAGGGCACTGAAGCTTTCTTT. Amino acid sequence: CASSRNEGTEAFF.

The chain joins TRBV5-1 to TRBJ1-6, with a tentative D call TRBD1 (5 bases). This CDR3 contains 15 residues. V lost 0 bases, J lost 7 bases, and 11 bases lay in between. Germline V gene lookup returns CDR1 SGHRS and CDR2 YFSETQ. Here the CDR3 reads CASSLDGGTNSPLHF. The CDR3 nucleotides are TGCGCCAGCAGCTTGGATGGAGGGACCAATTCACCCCTCCACTTT. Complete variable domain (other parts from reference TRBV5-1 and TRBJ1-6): KAGVTQTPRYLIKTRGQQVTLSCSPISGHRSVSWYQQTPGQGLQFLFEYFSETQRNKGNFPGRFSGRQFSNSRSEMNVSTLELGDSALYLCASSLDGGTNSPLHFGNGTRLTVT.

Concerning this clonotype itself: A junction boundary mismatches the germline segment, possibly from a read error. The CDR3: CASSYPLGLESTDTRYF. In DNA form, the CDR3 reads TGTGCCAGCAGTTACCCTCTAGGACTCGAGAGCACAGATACGCGGTATTTT. This chain uses TRBV6-2 or TRBV6-3 with TRBJ2-3, with D possibly matching TRBD2 (5 bases). Germline loops: CDR1 MNHEY, CDR2 SVGEGT. The CDR3 spans 17 residues.

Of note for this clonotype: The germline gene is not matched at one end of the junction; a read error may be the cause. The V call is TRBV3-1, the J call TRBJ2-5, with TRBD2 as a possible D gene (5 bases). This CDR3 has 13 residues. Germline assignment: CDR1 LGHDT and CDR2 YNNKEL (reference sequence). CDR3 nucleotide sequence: TGTGCCAGCAGTCAAGCGCGGGCAGAGACCCAGTACTTC. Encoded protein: CASSQARAETQYF.

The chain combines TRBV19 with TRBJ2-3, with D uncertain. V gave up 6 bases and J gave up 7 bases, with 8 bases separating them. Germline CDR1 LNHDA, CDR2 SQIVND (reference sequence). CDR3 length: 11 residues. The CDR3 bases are TGTGCCAGTAGCACCCGAAATACGCAGTATTTT. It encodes CASSTRNTQYF.

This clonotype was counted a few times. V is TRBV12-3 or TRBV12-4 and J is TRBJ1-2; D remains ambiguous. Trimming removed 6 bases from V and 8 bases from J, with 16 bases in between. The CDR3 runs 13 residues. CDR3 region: CASRAPGWVGYTF. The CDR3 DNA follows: TGTGCCAGCAGGGCCCCTGGGTGGGTAGGCTACACCTTC.

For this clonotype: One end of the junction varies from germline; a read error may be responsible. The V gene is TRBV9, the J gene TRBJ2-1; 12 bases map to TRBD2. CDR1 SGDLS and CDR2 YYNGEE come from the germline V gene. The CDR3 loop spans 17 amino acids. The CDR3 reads CAGSVVASGGAVNEQFF. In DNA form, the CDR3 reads TGTGCCGGCAGCGTAGTTGCTAGCGGGGGGGCTGTCAATGAGCAGTTCTTC.